This T cell receptor (beta chain) was found in a study of blood T cell repertoires in COVID-19. Whole-study context: Both acute and convalescent COVID-19 samples were obtained from the United States, Italy and Spain. PBMCs, B-cell-depleted T cells, or T cells provided the cDNA or gDNA that made up the material.

In the authors' methods: Estimated nucleated cell counts came from reference gene primer amplification. Clones were read by immunoSEQ multiplex PCR, and TCRdb kept only the in-frame ones, dropping some. The DNA was the basis for D and trimming; V, J and clone size are from that table. Seen here are approximately 100,000 clones, approximately 85% observed once, and the top ten hold roughly 6%. What was sequenced was peripheral blood. This clonotype originated in a woman in her sixties or seventies with acute or convalescent COVID-19.

The CDR3 reads CASSHPRGLAGGDTQYF. CDR3 coding DNA: TGTGCCAGCAGCCACCCCAGGGGGCTAGCGGGGGGGGATACGCAGTATTTT. The V and J genes are TRBV3-1 (or the pseudogene TRBV3-2) and TRBJ2-3; 12 nucleotides line up with TRBD2. The CDR3 has 17 residues. Germline V lookup: CDR1 LGHDT, CDR2 YNNKEL (reference sequence). V shed 3 bases and J 6 bases; nucleotides not matched to a gene: 10.